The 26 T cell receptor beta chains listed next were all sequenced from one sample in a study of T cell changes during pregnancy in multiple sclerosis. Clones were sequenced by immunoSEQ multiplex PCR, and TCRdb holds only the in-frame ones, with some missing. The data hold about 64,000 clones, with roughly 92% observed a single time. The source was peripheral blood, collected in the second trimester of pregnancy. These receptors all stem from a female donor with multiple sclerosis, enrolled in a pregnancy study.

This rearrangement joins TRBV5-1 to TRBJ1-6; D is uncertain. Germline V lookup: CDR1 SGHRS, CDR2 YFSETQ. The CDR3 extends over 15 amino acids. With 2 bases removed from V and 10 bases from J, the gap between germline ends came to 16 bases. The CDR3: CASSFLFEGRSPLHF. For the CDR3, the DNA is TGCGCCAGCAGCTTCTTGTTTGAGGGCAGATCACCCCTCCACTTT.

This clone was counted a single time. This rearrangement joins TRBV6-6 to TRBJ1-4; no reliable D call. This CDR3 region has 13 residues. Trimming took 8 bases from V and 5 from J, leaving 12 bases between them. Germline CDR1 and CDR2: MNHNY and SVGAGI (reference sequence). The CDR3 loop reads CASFRDPNEKLFF. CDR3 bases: TGTGCCAGCTTTCGGGATCCAAATGAAAAACTGTTTTTT.

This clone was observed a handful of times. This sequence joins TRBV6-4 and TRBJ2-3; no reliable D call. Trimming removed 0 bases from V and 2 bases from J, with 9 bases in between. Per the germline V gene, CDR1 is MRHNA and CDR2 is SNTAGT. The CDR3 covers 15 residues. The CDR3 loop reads CASSDSGEATDTQYF. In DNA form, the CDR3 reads TGTGCCAGCAGTGACTCAGGAGAAGCCACAGATACGCAGTATTTT.

CDR3 DNA sequence: TGTGCCAGTAGTACTCTTTGGACTGATGAAAAACTGTTTTTT. Translating gives CASSTLWTDEKLFF. The V call is TRBV19, the J call TRBJ1-4; no reliable D call. The germline gives CDR1 LNHDA, CDR2 SQIVND (reference sequence). The CDR3 is 14 amino acids. V shed 4 bases and J shed 6 bases, with 12 bases lying between them.

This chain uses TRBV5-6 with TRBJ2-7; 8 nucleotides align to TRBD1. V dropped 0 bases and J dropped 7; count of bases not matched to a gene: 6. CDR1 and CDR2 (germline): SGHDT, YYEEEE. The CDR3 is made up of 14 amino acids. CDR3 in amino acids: CASSLAGRGREQYF. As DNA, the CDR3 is TGTGCCAGCAGCTTGGCGGGCAGGGGGCGTGAGCAGTACTTC.

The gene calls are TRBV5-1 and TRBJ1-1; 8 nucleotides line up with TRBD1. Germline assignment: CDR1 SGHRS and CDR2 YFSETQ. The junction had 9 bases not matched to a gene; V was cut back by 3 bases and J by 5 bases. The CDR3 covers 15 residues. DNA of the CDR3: TGCGCCAGCAGCTACCTCGGACAGGGAGGAACTGAAGCTTTCTTT. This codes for CASSYLGQGGTEAFF.

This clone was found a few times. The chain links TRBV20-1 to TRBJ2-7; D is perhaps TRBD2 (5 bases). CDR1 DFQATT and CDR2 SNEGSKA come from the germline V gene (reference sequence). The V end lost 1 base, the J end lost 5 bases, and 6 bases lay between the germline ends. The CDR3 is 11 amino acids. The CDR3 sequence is CSARAGNEQYF. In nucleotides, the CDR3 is TGCAGTGCTAGAGCCGGGAACGAGCAGTACTTC.

The CDR3, as DNA: TGTGCCTGGAGTTCCTCGGACCGGGGGGTGACCGGGGAGCTGTTTTTT. Translation: CAWSSSDRGVTGELFF. The V and J genes are TRBV30 and TRBJ2-2; 7 bases map to TRBD2. Unmatched junction bases numbered 11, after V lost 2 bases and J lost 5 bases. This CDR3 has 16 residues. Germline V gives CDR1 GTSNPN, CDR2 SVGIG (reference sequence).

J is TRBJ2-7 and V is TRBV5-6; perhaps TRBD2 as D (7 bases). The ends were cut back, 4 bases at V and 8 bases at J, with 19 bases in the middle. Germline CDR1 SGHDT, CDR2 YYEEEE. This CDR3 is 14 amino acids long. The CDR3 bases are TGTGCCAGCAGCACGGGACGGGGGGCTGTACAGCAGTACTTC. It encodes CASSTGRGAVQQYF.

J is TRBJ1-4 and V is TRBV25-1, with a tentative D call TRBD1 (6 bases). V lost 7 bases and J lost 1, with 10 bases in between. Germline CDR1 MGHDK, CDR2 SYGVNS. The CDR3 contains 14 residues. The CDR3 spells CASTLGGTNEKLFF. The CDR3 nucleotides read TGTGCCAGCACACTAGGGGGAACTAATGAAAAACTGTTTTTT.

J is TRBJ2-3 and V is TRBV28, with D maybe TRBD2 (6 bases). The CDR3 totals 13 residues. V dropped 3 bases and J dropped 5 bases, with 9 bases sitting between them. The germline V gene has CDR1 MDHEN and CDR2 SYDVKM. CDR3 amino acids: CASSLVAEDTQYF. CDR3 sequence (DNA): TGTGCCAGCAGTTTGGTAGCGGAAGATACGCAGTATTTT.

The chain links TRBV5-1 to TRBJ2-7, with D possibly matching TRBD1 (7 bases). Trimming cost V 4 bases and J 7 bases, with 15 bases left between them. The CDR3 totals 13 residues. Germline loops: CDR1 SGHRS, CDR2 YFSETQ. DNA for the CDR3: TGCGCCAGCAGCCAGGGGGGCGGTCCAGAGCAGTACTTC. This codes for CASSQGGGPEQYF. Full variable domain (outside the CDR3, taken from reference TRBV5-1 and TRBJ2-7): KAGVTQTPRYLIKTRGQQVTLSCSPISGHRSVSWYQQTPGQGLQFLFEYFSETQRNKGNFPGRFSGRQFSNSRSEMNVSTLELGDSALYLCASSQGGGPEQYFGPGTRLTVT.

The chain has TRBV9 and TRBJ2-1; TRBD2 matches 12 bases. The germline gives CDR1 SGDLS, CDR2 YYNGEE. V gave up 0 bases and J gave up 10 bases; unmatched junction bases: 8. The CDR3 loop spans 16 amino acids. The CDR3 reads CASSVGQLAGGEEQFF. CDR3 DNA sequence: TGTGCCAGCAGCGTAGGCCAGCTAGCGGGAGGGGAAGAGCAGTTCTTC. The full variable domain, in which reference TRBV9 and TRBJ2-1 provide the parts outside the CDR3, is DSGVTQTPKHLITATGQRVTLRCSPRSGDLSVYWYQQSLDQGLQFLIQYYNGEERAKGNILERFSAQQFPDLHSELNLSSLELGDSALYFCASSVGQLAGGEEQFFGPGTRLTVL.

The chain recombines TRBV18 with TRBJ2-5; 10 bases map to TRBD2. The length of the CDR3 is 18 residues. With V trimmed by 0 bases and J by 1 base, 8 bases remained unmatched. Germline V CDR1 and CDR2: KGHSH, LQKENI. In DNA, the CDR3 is TGTGCCAGCTCACCACCGTCCTGGACTAGCGGTCGCCAAGAGACCCAGTACTTC. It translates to CASSPPSWTSGRQETQYF.

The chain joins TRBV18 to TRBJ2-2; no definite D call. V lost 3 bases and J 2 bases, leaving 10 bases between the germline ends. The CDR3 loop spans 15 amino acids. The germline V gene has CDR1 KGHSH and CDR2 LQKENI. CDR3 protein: CASSPAPGNTGELFF. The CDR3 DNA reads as TGTGCCAGCTCACCGGCGCCGGGTAACACCGGGGAGCTGTTTTTT.

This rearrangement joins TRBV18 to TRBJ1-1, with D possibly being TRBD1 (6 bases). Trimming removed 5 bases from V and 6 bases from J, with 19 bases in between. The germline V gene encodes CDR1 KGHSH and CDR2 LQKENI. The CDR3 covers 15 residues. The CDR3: CASSGQLPDSSEAFF. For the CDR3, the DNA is TGTGCCAGCTCAGGACAGCTCCCTGACTCCTCTGAAGCTTTCTTT.

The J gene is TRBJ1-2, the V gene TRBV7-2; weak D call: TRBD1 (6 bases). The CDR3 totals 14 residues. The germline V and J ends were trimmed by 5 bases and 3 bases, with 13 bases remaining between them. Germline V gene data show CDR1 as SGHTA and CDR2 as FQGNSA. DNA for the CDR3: TGTGCCAGCAGCACATACAGGGTCGACTATGGCTACACCTTC. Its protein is CASSTYRVDYGYTF.

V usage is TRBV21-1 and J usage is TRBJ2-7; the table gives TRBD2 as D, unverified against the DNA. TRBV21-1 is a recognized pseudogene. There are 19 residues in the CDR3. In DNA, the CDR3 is TGTGCCAGCAGCAAACCGGGACTAGCGGGAGTCCCCGGCTACGGAGAGCAGTACTTC. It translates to CASSKPGLAGVPGYGEQYF.

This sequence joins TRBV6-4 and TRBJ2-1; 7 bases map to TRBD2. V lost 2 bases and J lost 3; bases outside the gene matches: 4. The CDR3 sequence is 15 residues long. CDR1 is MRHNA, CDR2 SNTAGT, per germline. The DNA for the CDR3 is TGTGCCAGCAGTGACGGGGGGGGAGACTACAATGAGCAGTTCTTC. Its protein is CASSDGGGDYNEQFF.

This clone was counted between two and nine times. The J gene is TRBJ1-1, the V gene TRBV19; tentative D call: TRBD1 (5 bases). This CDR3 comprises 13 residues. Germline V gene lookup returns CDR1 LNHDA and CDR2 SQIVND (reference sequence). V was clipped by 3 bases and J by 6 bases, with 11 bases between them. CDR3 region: CASSIGGDAEAFF. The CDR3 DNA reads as TGTGCCAGTAGTATCGGAGGGGATGCTGAAGCTTTCTTT.

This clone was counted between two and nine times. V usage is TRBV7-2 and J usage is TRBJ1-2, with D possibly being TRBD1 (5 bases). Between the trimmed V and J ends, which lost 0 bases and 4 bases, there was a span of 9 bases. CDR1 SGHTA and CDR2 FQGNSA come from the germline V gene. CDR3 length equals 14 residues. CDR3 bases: TGTGCCAGCAGCTTAGCGTCGGGGGGCTATGGCTACACCTTC. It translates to CASSLASGGYGYTF.

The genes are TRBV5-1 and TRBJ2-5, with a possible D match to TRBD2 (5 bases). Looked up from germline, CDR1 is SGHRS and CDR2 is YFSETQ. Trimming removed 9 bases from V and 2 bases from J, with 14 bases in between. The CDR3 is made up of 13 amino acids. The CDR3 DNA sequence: TGCGCCACCCGGGCCGGGGAACAAGAGACCCAGTACTTC. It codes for CATRAGEQETQYF.

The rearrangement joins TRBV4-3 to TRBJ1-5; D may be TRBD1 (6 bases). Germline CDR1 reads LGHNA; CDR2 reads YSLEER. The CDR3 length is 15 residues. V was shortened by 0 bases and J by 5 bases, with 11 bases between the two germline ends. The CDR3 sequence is CASSQDGGGYQPQHF. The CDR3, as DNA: TGCGCCAGCAGCCAAGATGGGGGGGGCTATCAGCCCCAGCATTTT.

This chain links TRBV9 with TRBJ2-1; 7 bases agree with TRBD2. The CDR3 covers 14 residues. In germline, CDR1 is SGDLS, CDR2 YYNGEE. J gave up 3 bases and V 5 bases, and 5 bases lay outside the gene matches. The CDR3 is CASSSSGYYNEQFF. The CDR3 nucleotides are TGTGCCAGCAGTTCTAGCGGCTACTACAATGAGCAGTTCTTC.

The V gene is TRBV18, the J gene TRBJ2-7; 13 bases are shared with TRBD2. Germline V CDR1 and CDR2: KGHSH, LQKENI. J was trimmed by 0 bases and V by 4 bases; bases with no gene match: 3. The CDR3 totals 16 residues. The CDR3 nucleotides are TGTGCCAGCTCACTTGGGACTAGCGGGACCTCCTACGAGCAGTACTTC. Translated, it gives CASSLGTSGTSYEQYF.

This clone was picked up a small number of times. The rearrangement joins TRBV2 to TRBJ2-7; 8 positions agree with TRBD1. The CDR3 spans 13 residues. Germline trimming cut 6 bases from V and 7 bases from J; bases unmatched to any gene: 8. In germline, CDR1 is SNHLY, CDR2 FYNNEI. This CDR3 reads CASRPSRGREQYF. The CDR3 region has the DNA TGTGCCAGCAGACCTAGCAGGGGGCGAGAGCAGTACTTC.